The rows below give T cell receptor beta chains drawn from one sample of a study of blood T cell repertoires in COVID-19. Sequencing used immunoSEQ multiplex PCR; TCRdb keeps in-frame clones, though not all of them. Among about 46,000 clones listed, about 90% were seen once. Sequencing was carried out using peripheral blood. Every receptor here comes from a human donor in a cohort sampled during active COVID-19. Both conserved end residues are trimmed from each CDR3. Each record gives: V gene, CDR3 protein.

>TRBV28
ASSLSHRSYEQY
>TRBV29-1
SVGAGISTDTQY
>TRBV6-5
ASLTSGGNNEQF
>TRBV5-1
ASSPRAGASDTQY
>TRBV3-1/TRBV3-2
ASSQESGHYNEQF
>TRBV10-2
ASSARHLSYEQY
>TRBV28
ASSLSWSDEQY
>TRBV6-5
ASSPFDRQSYEQY
>TRBV27
ASSLGRGYEQY
>TRBV27
ASSLSGPAYGYT
>TRBV5-6
ASSSPDRSGELF
>TRBV2
ASSGKGEAF